This TCR beta chain was sequenced during a study of blood T cell repertoires in COVID-19. Study overall: Acute and convalescent COVID-19 specimens originated in the United States, Italy and Spain. PBMCs, B-cell-depleted T cells, or T cells provided the cDNA or gDNA that made up the material.

CDR3 size: 16 residues. V was clipped by 4 bases and J by 2 bases; unmatched bases: 6. Germline CDR1 is SGHTS and CDR2 is YDEGEE. As originally analysed: Reference gene primer amplification yielded estimated nucleated cell counts. Produced via immunoSEQ multiplex PCR; TCRdb's table is partial and in-frame only. V and J calls and clone size are as listed in that table; D and trimming were resolved from the DNA. The sample gives approximately 170,000 clones, about 85% of which show up once; approximately 1.3% is in the top ten. This sequence was found in a man in his 60s who had recovered from COVID-19. The V gene is TRBV5-8, the J gene TRBJ2-6, with 7 bases aligning to TRBD1. The source material was peripheral blood. The DNA of the CDR3 is TGTGCCAGCAGCAGGGACAGCAGAGCTGGGGCCAACGTCCTGACTTTC. This encodes CASSRDSRAGANVLTF. Supplemented by reference TRBV5-8 and TRBJ2-6, the full variable domain reads EAGVTQSPTHLIKTRGQQATLRCSPISGHTSVYWYQQALGLGLQFLLWYDEGEERNRGNFPPRFSGRQFPNYSSELNVNALELEDSALYLCASSRDSRAGANVLTFGAGSRLTVL.